This T cell receptor (beta chain) was captured in a study of blood T cell repertoires in COVID-19. Study in general: Specimens from acute and convalescent COVID-19 originated in the United States, Italy and Spain.

Those enrolled in Seattle joined during active infection and were followed longitudinally afterward. Original methodology: For nucleated cells, counts were estimated from reference gene primer amplification. Profiling relied on immunoSEQ multiplex PCR, and the TCRdb table lists in-frame clones only, not all of them. That table furnishes V, J and clone size, whereas the DNA furnished D and trimming. The data show 200,000 to 250,000 clones, around four fifths seen once. Germline V gene data show CDR1 as MNHEY and CDR2 as SMNVEV (reference sequence). The CDR3 consists of 15 residues. V lost 0 bases and J lost 6, with 12 bases in between.

The genes are TRBV27 and TRBJ1-3; D is undetermined. This TCR was recovered from an elderly woman with COVID-19, enrolled during active disease. Sequencing input: peripheral blood. The CDR3 spells CASSLSWTRENTIYF. The CDR3, as DNA: TGTGCCAGCAGTTTATCATGGACTCGTGAAAACACCATATATTTT.